This T cell receptor beta chain was captured by sequencing in a study of cytomegalovirus exposure and HLA in healthy donors. Study-level findings and limits: Confirmation was obtained in vitro that a few CMV-associated chains are specific for CMV antigens.

The PCR used 60 Vbeta and 13 Jbeta primers. Repertoires were generated with immunoSEQ multiplex PCR, while TCRdb's copy carries only in-frame clones and drops some. Its table lists 150,000 to 200,000 clones. With respect to this clone: Its antigen remains unknown.

The CDR3 contains 17 residues. J gave up 4 bases and V 7 bases, and 13 bases lay outside the gene matches. CDR1 is KGHSH, CDR2 LQKENI, per germline. The genes are TRBV18 and TRBJ2-3; 11 nucleotides line up with TRBD2. The TCR sequence derives from a man younger than 45 in good health and CMV-seronegative. The sequencing input was PBMCs. The CDR3 here is CASYPRTSGSGADTQYF. CDR3 sequence (DNA): TGTGCCAGCTACCCTCGAACTAGCGGGAGTGGGGCAGATACGCAGTATTTT.